This record concerns one T cell receptor beta chain sequence. The trim removed 6 bases at V and 3 bases at J, leaving 7 bases unmatched. The germline V gene has CDR1 MNHEY and CDR2 SMNVEV (reference sequence). The CDR3 extends over 14 amino acids. This sample is part of a study of blood T cell repertoires in COVID-19. As for the study in general: The samples span acute and convalescent COVID-19 from the United States, Italy and Spain. T cells, B-cell-depleted T cells, or PBMCs supplied cDNA or gDNA.

Original methodology: For nucleated cells, counts were estimated from reference gene primer amplification. Using immunoSEQ multiplex PCR, the repertoire was profiled, and TCRdb retains in-frame clones only, with some absent. D and trimming were read from the DNA, whereas the V and J calls and clone size are those reported in that table. Among more than 95,000 clones listed, 85% were seen once. This chain links TRBV27 with TRBJ2-5, with TRBD2 identical over 7 bases. The source material was peripheral blood. The receptor's source is a man of 80 years or more with active or convalescent COVID-19. Here the CDR3 DNA reads TGTGCCAGCAGAAGCAACGGACTAGAAGAGACCCAGTACTTC. Protein sequence: CASRSNGLEETQYF.